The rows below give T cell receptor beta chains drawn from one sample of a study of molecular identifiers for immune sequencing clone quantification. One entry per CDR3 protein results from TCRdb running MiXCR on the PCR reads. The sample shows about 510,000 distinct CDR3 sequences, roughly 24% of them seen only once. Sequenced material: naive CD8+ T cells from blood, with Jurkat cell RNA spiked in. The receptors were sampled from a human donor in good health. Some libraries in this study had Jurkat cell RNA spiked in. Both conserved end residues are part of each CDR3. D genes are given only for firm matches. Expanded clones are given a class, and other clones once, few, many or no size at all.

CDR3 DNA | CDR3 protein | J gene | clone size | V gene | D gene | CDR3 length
TGTGCCAGCAGTTACGGAGGGAGCTACAATGAGCAGTTCTTC | CASSYGGSYNEQFF | TRBJ2-1 | few | TRBV6-2/TRBV6-3 | - | 14
TGTGCCAGCAGCTTAGTACGGGGGACTAGCCGAACCAATCAATACACAGATACGCAGTATTTT | CASSLVRGTSRTNQYTDTQYF | TRBJ2-3 | - | TRBV7-9 | TRBD2 | 21
TGTGCCAGCAGTTCCACCACAGAGATCAATGAGCAGTTCTTC | CASSSTTEINEQFF | TRBJ2-1 | - | TRBV12-3/TRBV12-4 | - | 14
TGTGCCAGCAGTATTTACCCGTCTGGGAAAAACTACTTC | CASSIYPSGKNYF | TRBJ2-7 | - | TRBV27 | - | 13
TGTGCCAGCAGCCCAACCCTCTACTCGGTGGAGCAGTACTTC | CASSPTLYSVEQYF | TRBJ2-7 | few | TRBV9 | - | 14
TGTGCCACCAGCCGACCCAGGGGTAGCACTGAAGCTTTCTTT | CATSRPRGSTEAFF | TRBJ1-1 | few | TRBV15 | - | 14
TGTGCCAGTAGTATCCGGGACAGGGTCCCAGATACGCAGTATTTT | CASSIRDRVPDTQYF | TRBJ2-3 | few | TRBV19 | TRBD1 | 15
TGTGCGACGGCCGTGAGGGTCTATCAGCCCCAGCATTTT | CATAVRVYQPQHF | TRBJ1-5 | few | TRBV19 | - | 13
TGTGCCAGCAGCTCGCCGACAGTAAACTATGGCTACACCTTC | CASSSPTVNYGYTF | TRBJ1-2 | few | TRBV5-6 | - | 14
TGTGCCATCTGGGACGAAGGTGGAGATACGCAGTATTTT | CAIWDEGGDTQYF | TRBJ2-3 | many | TRBV10-3 | - | 13
TGTGCCAGCAGCTTGACAGGGGGTCACACCGGGGAGCTGTTTTTT | CASSLTGGHTGELFF | TRBJ2-2 | many | TRBV7-3 | TRBD1 | 15
TGTGCCAGCGGGGGTCTGGGACAGTCTATTTCTGGGGCCAACGTCCTGACTTTC | CASGGLGQSISGANVLTF | TRBJ2-6 | - | TRBV2 | TRBD1 | 18
TGTGCCAGCAGCCAGTCCGCGGGGGCGTTAGCCGGGGAGCTGTTTTTT | CASSQSAGALAGELFF | TRBJ2-2 | - | TRBV7-9 | - | 16
TGTGCCAGCAGCAATAAGACAGTGAATAATGAAAAACTGTTTTTT | CASSNKTVNNEKLFF | TRBJ1-4 | - | TRBV21-1 | - | 15
TGTGCCAGCAGCCAAGAGGGGGCAGGGACTAGCGGATCCTACGAGCAGTACTTC | CASSQEGAGTSGSYEQYF | TRBJ2-7 | few | TRBV4-2 | TRBD2 | 18
TGTGCCAGCAGCCCACTAGCGGGAGGGCCCGACACCGGGGAGCTGTTTTTT | CASSPLAGGPDTGELFF | TRBJ2-2 | few | TRBV4-2 | TRBD2 | 17
TGTGCCAGCAGTTACGGGACAGGGGGTTCCGTGCAGTACTTC | CASSYGTGGSVQYF | TRBJ2-7 | many | TRBV6-5 | TRBD1 | 14
TGTGCCAGCAGAGTTACAGGGGCTGAAGCTTTCTTT | CASRVTGAEAFF | TRBJ1-1 | few | TRBV2 | TRBD1 | 12
TGTGCCAGCAGCTTAATACGGGGCGAGCAGTACTTC | CASSLIRGEQYF | TRBJ2-7 | few | TRBV7-2 | - | 12
TGTGCCAGCAGCCAAGCGGGAGCGGATAGCTACGAGCAGTACTTC | CASSQAGADSYEQYF | TRBJ2-7 | - | TRBV4-2 | - | 15
TGTGCCAGCAGTTTAGTACTTAATGAGCAGTTCTTC | CASSLVLNEQFF | TRBJ2-1 | many | TRBV12-3/TRBV12-4 | - | 12
TGTGCCAGCAGTAAACCTAGTCAGCCCGGGGAGCTGTTTTTT | CASSKPSQPGELFF | TRBJ2-2 | many | TRBV12-3/TRBV12-4 | - | 14
TGTGCCAGCAGCCCTGAACCGGGACAGAGGAATGAAAAACTGTTTTTT | CASSPEPGQRNEKLFF | TRBJ1-4 | few | TRBV11-1 | TRBD1 | 16
TGTGCCAGCACCCCCCGGGACCGTGAAGCTTTCTTT | CASTPRDREAFF | TRBJ1-1 | many | TRBV6-1 | - | 12
TGCGCCAGCAGCCAAGATTGGCGGGGGGCAAGGACTGAAGCTTTCTTT | CASSQDWRGARTEAFF | TRBJ1-1 | few | TRBV4-3 | - | 16
TGCGCCAGCAGCATGGTTACAGGGGGCTTAGCTTTCTTT | CASSMVTGGLAFF | TRBJ1-1 | once | TRBV5-1 | TRBD1 | 13
TGTGCCTGGAGTGCCGAGGGTCCGACAGCTTTCTTT | CAWSAEGPTAFF | TRBJ1-1 | many | TRBV30 | - | 12
TGCGCCAGCAGCCAAGATCTTCAGGGCAGGGGGCCCACAGATACGCAGTATTTT | CASSQDLQGRGPTDTQYF | TRBJ2-3 | - | TRBV4-1 | TRBD1 | 18